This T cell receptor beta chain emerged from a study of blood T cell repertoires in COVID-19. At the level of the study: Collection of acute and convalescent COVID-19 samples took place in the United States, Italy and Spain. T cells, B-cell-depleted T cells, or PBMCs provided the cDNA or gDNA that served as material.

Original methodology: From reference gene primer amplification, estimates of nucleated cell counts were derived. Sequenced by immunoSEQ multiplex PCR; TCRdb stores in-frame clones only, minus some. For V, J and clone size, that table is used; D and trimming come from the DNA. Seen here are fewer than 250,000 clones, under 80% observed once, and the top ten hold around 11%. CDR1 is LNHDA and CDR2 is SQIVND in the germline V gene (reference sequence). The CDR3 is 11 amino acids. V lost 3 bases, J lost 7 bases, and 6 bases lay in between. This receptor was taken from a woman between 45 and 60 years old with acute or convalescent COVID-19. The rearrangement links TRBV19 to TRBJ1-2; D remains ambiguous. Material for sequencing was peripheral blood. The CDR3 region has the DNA TGTGCCAGTAGTATTTGGAGTGGCTACACCTTC. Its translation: CASSIWSGYTF.